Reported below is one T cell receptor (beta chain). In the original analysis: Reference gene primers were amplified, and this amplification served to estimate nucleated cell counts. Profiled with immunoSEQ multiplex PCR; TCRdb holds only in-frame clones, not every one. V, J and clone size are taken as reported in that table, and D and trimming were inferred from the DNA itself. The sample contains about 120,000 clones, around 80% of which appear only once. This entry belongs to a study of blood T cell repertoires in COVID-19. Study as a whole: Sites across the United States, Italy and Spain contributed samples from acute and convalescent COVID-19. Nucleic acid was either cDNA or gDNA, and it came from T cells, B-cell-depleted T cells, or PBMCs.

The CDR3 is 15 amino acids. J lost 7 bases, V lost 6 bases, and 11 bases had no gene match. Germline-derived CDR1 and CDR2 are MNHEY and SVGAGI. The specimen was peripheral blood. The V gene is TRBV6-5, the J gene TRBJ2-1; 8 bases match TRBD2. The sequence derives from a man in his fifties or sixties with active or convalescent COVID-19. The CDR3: CASSGPSGRTNEQFF. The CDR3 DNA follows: TGTGCCAGCAGCGGCCCGAGCGGGAGAACAAATGAGCAGTTCTTC.